This T cell receptor beta chain appears in the sequencing data of a study of blood T cell repertoires in COVID-19. The V gene end was trimmed by 1 base and the J gene end by 10 bases; junction bases not matched to a gene: 9. The CDR3 is 15 residues long. Germline V lookup: CDR1 LGHNA, CDR2 YNFKEQ. Profiled with immunoSEQ multiplex PCR; TCRdb holds only in-frame clones, not every one. The sample includes about 100,000 clones, roughly 92% of them seen just once. The source material was peripheral blood. The V and J genes are TRBV4-2 and TRBJ2-3, with 9 nucleotides matching TRBD1. The receptor was derived from a man between 60 and 75 years old with acute or convalescent COVID-19. Here the CDR3 reads CASSQAWDREVPQYF. As DNA, the CDR3 is TGTGCCAGCAGCCAAGCGTGGGACAGGGAGGTGCCGCAGTATTTT.